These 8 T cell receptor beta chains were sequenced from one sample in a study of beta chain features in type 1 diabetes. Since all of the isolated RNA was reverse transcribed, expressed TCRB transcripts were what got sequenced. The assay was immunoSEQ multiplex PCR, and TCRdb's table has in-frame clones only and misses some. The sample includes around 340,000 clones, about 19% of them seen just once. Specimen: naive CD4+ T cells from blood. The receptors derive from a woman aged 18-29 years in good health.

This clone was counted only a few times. Written as DNA, the CDR3 is TGTGCCAGCAGCTTCGACAGGGGATCGGGTGAAAAACTGTTTTTT. Translating gives CASSFDRGSGEKLFF. This rearrangement joins TRBV7-9 to TRBJ1-4; 8 bases align to TRBD1. The CDR3 length is 15 residues. V dropped 3 bases and J dropped 7; count of bases not matched to a gene: 7. Germline V CDR1 and CDR2: SEHNR, FQNEAQ (reference sequence).

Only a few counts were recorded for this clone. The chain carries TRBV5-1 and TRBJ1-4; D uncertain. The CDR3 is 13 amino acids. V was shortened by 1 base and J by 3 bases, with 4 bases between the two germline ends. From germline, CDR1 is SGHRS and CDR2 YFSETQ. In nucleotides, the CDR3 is TGCGCCAGCAGCTTGCAGGCTAATGAAAAACTGTTTTTT. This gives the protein CASSLQANEKLFF.

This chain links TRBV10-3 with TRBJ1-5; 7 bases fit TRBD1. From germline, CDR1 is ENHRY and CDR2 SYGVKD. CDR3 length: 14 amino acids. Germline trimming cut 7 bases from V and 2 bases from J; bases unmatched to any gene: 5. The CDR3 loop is CAIKGGAGNQPQHF. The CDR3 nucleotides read TGTGCCATCAAAGGGGGCGCGGGCAATCAGCCCCAGCATTTT.

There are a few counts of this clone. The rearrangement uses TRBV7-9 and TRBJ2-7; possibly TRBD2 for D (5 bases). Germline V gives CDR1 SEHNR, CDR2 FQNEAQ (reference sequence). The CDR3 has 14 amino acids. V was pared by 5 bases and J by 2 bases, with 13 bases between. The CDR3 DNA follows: TGTGCCAGCAGCGCCCAAGGACTCACCTACGAGCAGTACTTC. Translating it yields CASSAQGLTYEQYF.

The CDR3 reads CASFLRNTEAFF. The CDR3 DNA sequence: TGTGCCAGCTTCCTAAGGAACACTGAAGCTTTCTTT. The chain links TRBV5-6 to TRBJ1-1; no clear D. The CDR3 sequence is 12 residues long. V was shortened by 7 bases and J by 1 base, with 8 bases between the two germline ends. Germline CDR1 SGHDT, CDR2 YYEEEE.

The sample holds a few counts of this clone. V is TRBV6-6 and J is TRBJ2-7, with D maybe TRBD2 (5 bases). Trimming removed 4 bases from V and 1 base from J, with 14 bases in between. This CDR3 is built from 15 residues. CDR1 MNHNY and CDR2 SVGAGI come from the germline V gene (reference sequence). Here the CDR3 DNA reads TGTGCCAGCAGTTCCCCGGACCGAGGGTCCTACGAGCAGTACTTC. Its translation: CASSSPDRGSYEQYF.

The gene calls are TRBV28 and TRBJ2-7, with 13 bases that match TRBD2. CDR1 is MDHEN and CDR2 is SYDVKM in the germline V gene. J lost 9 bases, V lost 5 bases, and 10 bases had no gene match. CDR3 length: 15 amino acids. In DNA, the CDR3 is TGTGCCAGCAGTCCCCTCCCCCGGACTAGCGGGGGGCAGTACTTC. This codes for CASSPLPRTSGGQYF.

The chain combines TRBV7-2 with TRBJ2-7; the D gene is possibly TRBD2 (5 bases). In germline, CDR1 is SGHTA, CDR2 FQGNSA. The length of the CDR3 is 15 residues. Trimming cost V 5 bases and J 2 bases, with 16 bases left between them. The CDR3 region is CASSPPAGSTYEQYF. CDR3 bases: TGTGCCAGCAGCCCCCCGGCGGGCTCGACCTACGAGCAGTACTTC.